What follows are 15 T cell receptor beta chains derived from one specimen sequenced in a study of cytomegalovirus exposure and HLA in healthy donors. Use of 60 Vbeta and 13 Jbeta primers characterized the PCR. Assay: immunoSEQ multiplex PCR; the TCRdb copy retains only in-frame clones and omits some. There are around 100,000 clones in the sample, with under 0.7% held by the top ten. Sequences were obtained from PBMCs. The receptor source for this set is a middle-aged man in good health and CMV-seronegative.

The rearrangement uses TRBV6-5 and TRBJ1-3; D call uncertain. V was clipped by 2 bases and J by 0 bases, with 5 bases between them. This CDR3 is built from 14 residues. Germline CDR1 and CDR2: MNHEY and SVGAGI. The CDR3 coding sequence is TGTGCCAGCAGTTACCGGGGCTCTGGAAACACCATATATTTT. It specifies CASSYRGSGNTIYF.

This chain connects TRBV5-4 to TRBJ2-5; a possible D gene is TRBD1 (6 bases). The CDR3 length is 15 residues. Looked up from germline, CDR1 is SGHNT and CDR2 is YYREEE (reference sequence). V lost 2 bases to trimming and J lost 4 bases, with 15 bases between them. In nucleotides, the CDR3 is TGTGCCAGCAGCTTAACAGGGTACCTGGCAGAGACCCAGTACTTC. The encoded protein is CASSLTGYLAETQYF.

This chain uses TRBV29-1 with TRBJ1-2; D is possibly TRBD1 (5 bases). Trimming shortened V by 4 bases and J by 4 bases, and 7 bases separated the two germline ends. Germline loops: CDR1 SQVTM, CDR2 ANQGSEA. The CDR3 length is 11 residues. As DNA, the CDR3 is TGCAGCGTTGGGGACTCCTATGGCTACACCTTC. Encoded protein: CSVGDSYGYTF.

The CDR3 sequence is CASSISGTASYEQYF. In DNA, the CDR3 is TGCGCCAGCAGCATCTCCGGGACTGCTTCCTACGAGCAGTACTTC. The chain uses TRBV5-1 and TRBJ2-7, with D perhaps TRBD2 (6 bases). V was pared by 4 bases and J by 1 base, with 15 bases between. CDR1 and CDR2 from the germline V gene are SGHRS and YFSETQ. The length of the CDR3 is 15 residues.

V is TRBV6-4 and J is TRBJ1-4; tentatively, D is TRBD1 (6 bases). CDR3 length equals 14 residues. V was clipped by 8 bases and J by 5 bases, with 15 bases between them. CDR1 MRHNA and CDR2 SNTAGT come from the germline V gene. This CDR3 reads CASVAWTENEKLFF. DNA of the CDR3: TGTGCCAGCGTCGCGTGGACAGAGAATGAAAAACTGTTTTTT.

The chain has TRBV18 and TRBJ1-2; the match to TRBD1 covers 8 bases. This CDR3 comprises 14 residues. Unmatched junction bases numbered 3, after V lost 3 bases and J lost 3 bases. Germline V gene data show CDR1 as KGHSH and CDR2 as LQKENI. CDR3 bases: TGTGCCAGCTCACCCCTGGGACAGGACTATGGCTACACCTTC. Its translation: CASSPLGQDYGYTF.

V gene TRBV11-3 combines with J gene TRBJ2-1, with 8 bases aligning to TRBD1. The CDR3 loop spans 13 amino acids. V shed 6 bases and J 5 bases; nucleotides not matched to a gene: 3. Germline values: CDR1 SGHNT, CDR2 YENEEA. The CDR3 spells CASRDRVNNEQFF. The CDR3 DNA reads TGTGCCAGCAGGGACAGGGTCAACAATGAGCAGTTCTTC. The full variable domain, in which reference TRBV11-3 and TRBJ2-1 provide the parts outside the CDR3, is EAGVVQSPRYKIIEKKQPVAFWCNPISGHNTLYWYLQNLGQGPELLIRYENEEAVDDSQLPKDRFSAERLKGVDSTLKIQPAELGDSAVYLCASRDRVNNEQFFGPGTRLTVL.

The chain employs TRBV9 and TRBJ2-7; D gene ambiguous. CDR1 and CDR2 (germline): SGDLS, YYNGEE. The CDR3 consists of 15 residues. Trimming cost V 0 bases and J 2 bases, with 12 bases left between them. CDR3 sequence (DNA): TGTGCCAGCAGCGTAGCGGCAGAGAGCGCCTACGAGCAGTACTTC. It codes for CASSVAAESAYEQYF. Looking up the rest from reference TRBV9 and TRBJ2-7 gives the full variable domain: DSGVTQTPKHLITATGQRVTLRCSPRSGDLSVYWYQQSLDQGLQFLIQYYNGEERAKGNILERFSAQQFPDLHSELNLSSLELGDSALYFCASSVAAESAYEQYFGPGTRLTVT.

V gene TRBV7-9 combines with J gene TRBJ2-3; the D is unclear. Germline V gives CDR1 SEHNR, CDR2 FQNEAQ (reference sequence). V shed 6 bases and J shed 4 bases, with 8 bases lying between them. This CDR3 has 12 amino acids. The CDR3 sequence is CASRPSADTQYF. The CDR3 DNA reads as TGTGCCAGCAGGCCTTCGGCAGATACGCAGTATTTT. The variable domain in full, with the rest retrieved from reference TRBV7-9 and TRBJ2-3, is DTGVSQNPRHKITKRGQNVTFRCDPISEHNRLYWYRQTLGQGPEFLTYFQNEAQLEKSRLLSDRFSAERPKGSFSTLEIQRTEQGDSAMYLCASRPSADTQYFGPGTRLTVL.

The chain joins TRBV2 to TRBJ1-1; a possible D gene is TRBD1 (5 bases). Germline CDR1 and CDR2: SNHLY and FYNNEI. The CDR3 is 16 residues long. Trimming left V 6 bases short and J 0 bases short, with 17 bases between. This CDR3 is CASRGRAGLMNTEAFF. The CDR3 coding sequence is TGTGCCAGCAGGGGGAGGGCAGGGTTAATGAACACTGAAGCTTTCTTT. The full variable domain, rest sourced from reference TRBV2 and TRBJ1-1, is EPEVTQTPSHQVTQMGQEVILRCVPISNHLYFYWYRQILGQKVEFLVSFYNNEISEKSEIFDDQFSVERPDGSNFTLKIRSTKLEDSAMYFCASRGRAGLMNTEAFFGQGTRLTVV.

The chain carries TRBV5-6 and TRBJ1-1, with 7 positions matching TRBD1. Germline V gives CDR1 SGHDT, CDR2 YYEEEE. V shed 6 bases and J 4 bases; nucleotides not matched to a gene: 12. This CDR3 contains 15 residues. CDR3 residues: CASTNDRAIGTEAFF. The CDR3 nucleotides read TGTGCCAGCACCAATGACAGGGCAATAGGCACTGAAGCTTTCTTT.

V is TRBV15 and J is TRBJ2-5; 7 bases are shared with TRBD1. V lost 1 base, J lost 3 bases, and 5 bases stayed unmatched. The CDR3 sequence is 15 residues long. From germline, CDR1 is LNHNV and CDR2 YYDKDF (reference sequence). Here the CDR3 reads CATSRVGRGKETQYF. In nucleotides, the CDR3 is TGTGCCACCAGCAGAGTCGGCAGGGGGAAAGAGACCCAGTACTTC.

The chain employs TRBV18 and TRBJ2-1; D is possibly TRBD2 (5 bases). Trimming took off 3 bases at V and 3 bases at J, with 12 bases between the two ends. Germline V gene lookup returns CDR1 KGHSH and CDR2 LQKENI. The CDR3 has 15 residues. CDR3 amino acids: CASSPLTGIYNEQFF. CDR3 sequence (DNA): TGTGCCAGCTCACCGCTTACCGGGATCTACAATGAGCAGTTCTTC. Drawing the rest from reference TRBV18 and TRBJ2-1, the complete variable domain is NAGVMQNPRHLVRRRGQEARLRCSPMKGHSHVYWYRQLPEEGLKFMVYLQKENIIDESGMPKERFSAEFPKEGPSILRIQQVVRGDSAAYFCASSPLTGIYNEQFFGPGTRLTVL.

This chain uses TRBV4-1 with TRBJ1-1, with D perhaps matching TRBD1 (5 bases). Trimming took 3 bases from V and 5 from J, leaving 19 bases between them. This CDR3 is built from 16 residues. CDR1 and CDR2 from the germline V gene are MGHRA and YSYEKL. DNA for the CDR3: TGCGCCAGCAGCCAGGAAGAGGAAGGGGCGGAAACTGAAGCTTTCTTT. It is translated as CASSQEEEGAETEAFF.

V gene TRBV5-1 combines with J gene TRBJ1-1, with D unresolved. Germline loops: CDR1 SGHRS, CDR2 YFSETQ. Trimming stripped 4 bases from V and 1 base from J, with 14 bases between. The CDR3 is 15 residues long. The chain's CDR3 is CASSLEGSPNTEAFF. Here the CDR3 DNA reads TGCGCCAGCAGCCTGGAAGGTAGCCCGAACACTGAAGCTTTCTTT.